This passage covers 14 T cell receptor beta chains from one sample sequenced in a study of blood T cell repertoires in COVID-19. Libraries were prepared by immunoSEQ multiplex PCR; TCRdb keeps only in-frame clonotypes and omits some of them. This sample yields roughly 150,000 clones, of which around 82% are seen a single time; under 13% belongs to the top ten. The sample was peripheral blood. Receptors originate from a man between 65 and 79 years old with active or convalescent COVID-19.

This rearrangement joins TRBV2 to TRBJ1-5, with a possible D match to TRBD1 (6 bases). CDR1 and CDR2 (germline): SNHLY, FYNNEI. This CDR3 comprises 14 residues. Trimming left V 2 bases short and J 6 bases short, with 11 bases between. In DNA, the CDR3 is TGTGCCAGCAGTGAATACAGGGAAGGTCAGCCCCAGCATTTT. Amino acid sequence: CASSEYREGQPQHF.

This clone was detected only once. Here the CDR3 DNA reads TGCGCCAGCAGTTTAAGCGGGAGGGTCCCTAACCTTTACAATGAGCAGTTCTTC. Its protein is CASSLSGRVPNLYNEQFF. The rearrangement joins TRBV5-1 to TRBJ2-1; 10 nucleotides align to TRBD2. The CDR3 consists of 18 residues. Looked up from germline, CDR1 is SGHRS and CDR2 is YFSETQ. V lost 5 bases and J lost 4; bases outside the gene matches: 15.

The rearrangement uses TRBV7-8 and TRBJ1-4, with a weak D call TRBD1 (6 bases). Per germline, CDR1 SGHVS and CDR2 FQNEAQ. The CDR3 is 17 residues long. Trimming stripped 1 base from V and 1 base from J, with 13 bases between. CDR3 amino acids: CASSLVRGTLTNEKLFF. The DNA of the CDR3 is TGTGCCAGCAGCTTAGTGCGAGGGACATTAACTAATGAAAAACTGTTTTTT.

The chain joins TRBV24-1 to TRBJ1-2; D is perhaps TRBD1 (5 bases). The CDR3 covers 15 residues. The V end lost 4 bases, the J end lost 4 bases, and 15 bases lay between the germline ends. CDR1 is KGHDR and CDR2 is SFDVKD in the germline V gene. The CDR3 nucleotides read TGTGCCACCAGTGAAGGCGCGGGGCCTCCCTATGGCTACACCTTC. This translates into CATSEGAGPPYGYTF.

V and J are TRBV19 and TRBJ1-5, with 7 bases lining up with TRBD1. Per germline, CDR1 LNHDA and CDR2 SQIVND (reference sequence). Unmatched junction bases numbered 7, after V lost 4 bases and J lost 7 bases. The CDR3 contains 14 residues. The DNA of the CDR3 is TGTGCCAGTAGTACCCCACAGGGGCGGCAGCCCCAGCATTTT. It is translated as CASSTPQGRQPQHF.

The sample holds one count of this clone. V usage is TRBV4-1 and J usage is TRBJ1-4; possible D gene TRBD1, 5 bases. The V end was cut by 7 bases, the J end by 6 bases, with 15 bases between. Germline assignment: CDR1 MGHRA and CDR2 YSYEKL. The CDR3 covers 14 residues. The CDR3 loop is CASTRGGRDEKLFF. CDR3 coding DNA: TGCGCCAGCACCCGGGGGGGTCGGGATGAAAAACTGTTTTTT.

The V and J genes are TRBV7-2 and TRBJ2-4; 9 nucleotides match TRBD1. The CDR3 spans 14 residues. With V trimmed by 5 bases and J by 7 bases, 6 bases remained unmatched. The germline gives CDR1 SGHTA, CDR2 FQGNSA. The CDR3 loop reads CASSDTGGWNIQYF. The CDR3 nucleotides are TGTGCCAGCAGCGACACAGGGGGCTGGAACATTCAGTACTTC. The full variable domain, with the rest looked up from reference TRBV7-2 and TRBJ2-4, is GAGVSQSPSNKVTEKGKDVELRCDPISGHTALYWYRQSLGQGLEFLIYFQGNSAPDKSGLPSDRFSAERTGGSVSTLTIQRTQQEDSAVYLCASSDTGGWNIQYFGAGTRLSVL.

This chain uses TRBV29-1 with TRBJ2-4; possibly TRBD1 for D (6 bases). This CDR3 has 15 amino acids. Germline lookup yields CDR1 SQVTM and CDR2 ANQGSEA. V was trimmed by 4 bases and J by 0 bases, leaving 13 bases between them. The CDR3 loop reads CSVVAWGLAKNIQYF. The DNA for the CDR3 is TGCAGCGTTGTAGCCTGGGGGCTAGCCAAAAACATTCAGTACTTC.

The chain is built from TRBV30 and TRBJ2-6; a weak D match, TRBD1 (5 bases). The CDR3 is 14 amino acids. Trimming stripped 8 bases from V and 1 base from J, with 12 bases between. CDR1 and CDR2 (germline): GTSNPN, SVGIG (reference sequence). The CDR3 bases are TGTGCCCAACCAGGGATTTCTGGGGCCAACGTCCTGACTTTC. The encoded protein is CAQPGISGANVLTF.

The chain carries TRBV7-2 and TRBJ2-3, with D perhaps TRBD2 (6 bases). With 6 bases removed from V and 0 bases from J, the gap between germline ends came to 13 bases. This CDR3 has 15 amino acids. Germline values: CDR1 SGHTA, CDR2 FQGNSA. CDR3 loop: CASSSGTYSTDTQYF. CDR3 bases: TGTGCCAGCAGTTCAGGGACTTACAGCACAGATACGCAGTATTTT.

This clone was recorded only once. This chain uses TRBV5-1 with TRBJ2-5, with D maybe TRBD2 (6 bases). Trimming took 4 bases from V and 1 from J, leaving 11 bases between them. The CDR3 consists of 14 residues. Germline V lookup: CDR1 SGHRS, CDR2 YFSETQ. The CDR3 is CASSLWRGQETQYF. The CDR3 DNA reads TGCGCCAGCAGCCTATGGAGGGGCCAAGAGACCCAGTACTTC.

This chain links TRBV18 with TRBJ2-7; TRBD2 agrees at 9 bases. Germline V CDR1 and CDR2: KGHSH, LQKENI. The J segment lost 5 bases and the V segment lost 0 bases, leaving 8 bases of the junction unmatched. CDR3 length: 16 amino acids. DNA for the CDR3: TGTGCCAGCTCACCACCGCGGGGTAGCGGGGGTGACGAGCAGTACTTC. It yields the protein CASSPPRGSGGDEQYF.

The genes are TRBV18 and TRBJ2-2; 7 positions match TRBD1. Germline assignment: CDR1 KGHSH and CDR2 LQKENI. V lost 3 bases, J lost 6 bases, and 13 bases stayed unmatched. CDR3 size: 17 residues. DNA for the CDR3: TGTGCCAGCTCACCGACCCCCGGGACAGTTCCTCCCGGGGAGCTGTTTTTT. Residues: CASSPTPGTVPPGELFF.

The gene calls are TRBV19 and TRBJ2-5; D gene unclear. In germline, CDR1 is LNHDA, CDR2 SQIVND (reference sequence). The CDR3 sequence is 13 residues long. V gave up 6 bases and J gave up 1 base, with 9 bases separating them. The CDR3 is CASRFSIQETQYF. The CDR3 DNA reads as TGTGCCAGTAGATTTAGCATCCAAGAGACCCAGTACTTC.